Reported below is one TCR beta chain. The antigen this receptor binds is unknown. Base qualities are missing; no much larger clone stands one base away. The junction carries 27 bases between V and J, which are trimmed by 4 bases and 10 bases respectively. Based on the germline V gene, the CDR1 and CDR2 sequences are MGHRA and YSYEKL. From the cysteine up to the phenylalanine, the CDR3 has a length of 17 residues. Only CDR3 DNA is held: 51 bases, read in frame from base 1. One collaborating source in Seattle enrolled patients during active infection and followed them longitudinally through the course of disease. Collaborating institutions collected whole blood in K2EDTA tubes following their own protocols. For TCRbeta analysis, collaborator samples were shipped as frozen whole blood, as isolated PBMCs, or as DNA extracted from either sample type. These data come from a study of blood T cell repertoires in COVID-19 (TCRdb year 2020). With regard to the full study: Samples from collaborators originated in the United States, Italy and Spain and spanned both the acute and convalescent phases of COVID-19. The repertoires were released in a freely available public database intended as a resource for research on the immune response to SARS-CoV-2. Where HLA class I and class II types were available, the types were taken from metadata supplied by the sample provider, not from assay-based typing. Nearly every sample came with metadata listing a de-identified subject ID, COVID-19 status, age in years and sex. The dataset comprised deeply sampled blood TCRbeta repertoires from subjects exposed to, actively infected with, or recovered from COVID-19. The prospective study material was composed of cDNA or gDNA derived from T cells, B-cell-depleted T cells, or PBMCs. Samples were obtained from the ongoing ImmuneRACE study (first 160 participants) and from about 1,300 subjects provided by 6 global collaborators.

Paper-wide results and their limitations: How much clinical and demographic metadata was included differed by source and by participant, and the metadata was provided uncurated.

TCRbeta CDR3 regions were amplified from genomic DNA using the immunoSEQ Assay, a bias-controlled multiplex PCR. Per the original workflow: Nucleated cell counts per sample were estimated from amplification of reference gene primers within the assay. Sequence reads were collapsed and filtered to measure the absolute abundance of every unique TCRbeta CDR3 rearrangement. For each sample, productive Simpson clonality was calculated as the square root of Simpson's diversity index over productive rearrangements. TCRdb took over this immuneACCESS table, retaining in-frame rearrangements with V and J assigned. Such tables are incomplete; in checked studies, under half of the missing clones stem from an unresolved V gene, and the remainder is unexplained. V and J calls and clone size are given by that table; D and trimming were obtained from the DNA. This sample holds about 500,000 clones; about 91% were observed only once. The ten largest make up approximately 0.9% of the sample.

This TCR came from a young man with COVID-19, enrolled during active disease. The V gene is TRBV4-1 and the J gene is TRBJ2-3; perhaps TRBD1 is the D gene, with 5 bases matching. The sample consisted of peripheral blood. The DNA sequence is TGCGCCAGCAGCCGAAACAACCAGGGTAGGGATCCTTCGCCGCAGTATTTT. Translated, it gives CASSRNNQGRDPSPQYF.